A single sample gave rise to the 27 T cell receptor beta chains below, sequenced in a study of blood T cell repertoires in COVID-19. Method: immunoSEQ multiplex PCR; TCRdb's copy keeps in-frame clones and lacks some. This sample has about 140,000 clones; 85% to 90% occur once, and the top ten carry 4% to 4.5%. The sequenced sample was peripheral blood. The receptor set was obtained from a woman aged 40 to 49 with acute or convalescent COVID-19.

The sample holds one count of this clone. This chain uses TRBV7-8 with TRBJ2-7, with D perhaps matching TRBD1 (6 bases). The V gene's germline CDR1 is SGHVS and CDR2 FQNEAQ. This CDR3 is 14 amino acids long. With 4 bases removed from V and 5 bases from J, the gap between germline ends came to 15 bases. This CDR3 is CASSSRQVSHEQYF. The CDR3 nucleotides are TGTGCCAGCAGCTCCAGACAGGTCAGTCACGAGCAGTACTTC.

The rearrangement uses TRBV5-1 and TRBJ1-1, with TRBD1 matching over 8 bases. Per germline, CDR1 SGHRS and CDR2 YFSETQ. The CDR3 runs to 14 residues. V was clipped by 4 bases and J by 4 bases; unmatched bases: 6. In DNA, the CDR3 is TGCGCCAGCAGCGCGACAGGGGTGGGCACTGAAGCTTTCTTT. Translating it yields CASSATGVGTEAFF. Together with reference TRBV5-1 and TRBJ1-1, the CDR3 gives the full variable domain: KAGVTQTPRYLIKTRGQQVTLSCSPISGHRSVSWYQQTPGQGLQFLFEYFSETQRNKGNFPGRFSGRQFSNSRSEMNVSTLELGDSALYLCASSATGVGTEAFFGQGTRLTVV.

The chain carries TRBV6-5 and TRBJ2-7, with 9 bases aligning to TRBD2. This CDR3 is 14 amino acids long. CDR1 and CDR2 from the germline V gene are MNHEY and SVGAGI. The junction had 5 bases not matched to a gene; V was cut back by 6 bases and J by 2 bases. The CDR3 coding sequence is TGTGCCAGCAGGCCTAGCGGGATCCCCTACGAGCAGTACTTC. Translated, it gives CASRPSGIPYEQYF.

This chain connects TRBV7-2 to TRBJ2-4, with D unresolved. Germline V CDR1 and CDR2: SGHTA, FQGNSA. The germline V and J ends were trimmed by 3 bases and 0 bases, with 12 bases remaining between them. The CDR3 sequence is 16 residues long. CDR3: CASSLAPSLAKNIQYF. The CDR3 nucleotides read TGTGCCAGCAGCTTGGCTCCCTCCCTAGCCAAAAACATTCAGTACTTC.

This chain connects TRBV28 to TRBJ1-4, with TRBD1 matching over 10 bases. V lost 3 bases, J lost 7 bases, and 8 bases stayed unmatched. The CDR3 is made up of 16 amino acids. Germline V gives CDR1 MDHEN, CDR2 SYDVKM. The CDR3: CASSLRPRDRGEKLFF. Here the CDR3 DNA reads TGTGCCAGCAGTTTGCGCCCCCGGGACAGGGGTGAAAAACTGTTTTTT.

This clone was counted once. The CDR3: CATSGSRRGQETQYF. The CDR3 nucleotides read TGTGCCACCAGTGGGTCGAGGCGCGGTCAAGAGACCCAGTACTTC. The chain uses TRBV24-1 and TRBJ2-5; no clear D gene. This CDR3 is built from 15 residues. V was clipped by 5 bases and J by 2 bases, with 14 bases between them. In germline, CDR1 is KGHDR, CDR2 SFDVKD.

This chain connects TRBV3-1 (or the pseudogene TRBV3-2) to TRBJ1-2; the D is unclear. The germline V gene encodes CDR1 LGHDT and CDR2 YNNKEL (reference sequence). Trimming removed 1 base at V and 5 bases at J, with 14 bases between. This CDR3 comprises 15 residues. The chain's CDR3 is CASSQGGSGRYGYTF. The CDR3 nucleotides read TGTGCCAGCAGCCAAGGCGGGTCGGGCAGATATGGCTACACCTTC.

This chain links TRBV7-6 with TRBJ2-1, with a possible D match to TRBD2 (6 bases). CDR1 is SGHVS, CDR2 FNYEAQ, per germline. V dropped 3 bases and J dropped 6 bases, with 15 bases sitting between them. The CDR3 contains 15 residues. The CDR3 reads CASSLAGTLRNEQFF. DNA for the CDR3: TGTGCCAGCAGCTTGGCGGGGACCCTTCGCAATGAGCAGTTCTTC.

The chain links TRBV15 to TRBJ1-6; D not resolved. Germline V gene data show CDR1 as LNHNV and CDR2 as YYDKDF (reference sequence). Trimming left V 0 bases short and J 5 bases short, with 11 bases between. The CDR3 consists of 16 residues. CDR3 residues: CATSRELPSDNSPLHF. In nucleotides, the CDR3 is TGTGCCACCAGCAGAGAACTCCCCTCGGATAATTCACCCCTCCACTTT.

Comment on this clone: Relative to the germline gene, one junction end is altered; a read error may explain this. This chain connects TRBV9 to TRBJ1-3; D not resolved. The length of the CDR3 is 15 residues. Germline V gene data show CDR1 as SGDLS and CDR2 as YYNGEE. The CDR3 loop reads CGSSVGPGGWNTIYF. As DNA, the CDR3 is TGTGGCAGCAGCGTAGGGCCTGGAGGATGGAACACCATATATTTT.

The CDR3 sequence: CASSEGVGEQFF. The CDR3 nucleotides read TGTGCCAGCAGTGAGGGAGTGGGCGAGCAGTTCTTC. The chain has TRBV6-4 and TRBJ2-1; perhaps TRBD2 as D (5 bases). Germline-derived CDR1 and CDR2 are MRHNA and SNTAGT. This CDR3 region has 12 residues. With 3 bases removed from V and 10 bases from J, the gap between germline ends came to 10 bases.

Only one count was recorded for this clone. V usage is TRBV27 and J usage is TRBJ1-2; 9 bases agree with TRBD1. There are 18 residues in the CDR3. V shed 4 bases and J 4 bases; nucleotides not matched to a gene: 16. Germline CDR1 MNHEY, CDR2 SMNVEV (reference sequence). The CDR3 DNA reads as TGTGCCAGCAGTTGGAGATCAGGGGGACAGGGTAATATCTATGGCTACACCTTC. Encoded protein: CASSWRSGGQGNIYGYTF.

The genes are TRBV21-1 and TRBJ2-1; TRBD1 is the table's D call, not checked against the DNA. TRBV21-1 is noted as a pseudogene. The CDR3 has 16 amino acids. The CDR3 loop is CASSKGDRVPYNEQFF. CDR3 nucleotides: TGTGCCAGCAGCAAAGGGGACAGGGTACCCTACAATGAGCAGTTCTTC.

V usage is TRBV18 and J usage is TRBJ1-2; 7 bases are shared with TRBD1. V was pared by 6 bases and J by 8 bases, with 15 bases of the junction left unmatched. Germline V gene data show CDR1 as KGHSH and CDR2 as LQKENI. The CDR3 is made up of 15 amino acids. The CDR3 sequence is CASSRNSPGTEGYTF. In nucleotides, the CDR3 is TGTGCCAGCTCGCGCAACTCCCCCGGGACAGAAGGCTACACCTTC.

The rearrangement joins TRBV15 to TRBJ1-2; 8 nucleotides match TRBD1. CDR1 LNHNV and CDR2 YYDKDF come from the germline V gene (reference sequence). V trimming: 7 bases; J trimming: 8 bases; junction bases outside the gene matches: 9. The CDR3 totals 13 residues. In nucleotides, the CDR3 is TGTGCCACCAAGAGACAGGGGATAAGGGGCTACACCTTC. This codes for CATKRQGIRGYTF. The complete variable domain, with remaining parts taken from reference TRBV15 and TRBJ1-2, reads DAMVIQNPRYQVTQFGKPVTLSCSQTLNHNVMYWYQQKSSQAPKLLFHYYDKDFNNEADTPDNFQSRRPNTSFCFLDIRSPGLGDTAMYLCATKRQGIRGYTFGSGTRLTVV.

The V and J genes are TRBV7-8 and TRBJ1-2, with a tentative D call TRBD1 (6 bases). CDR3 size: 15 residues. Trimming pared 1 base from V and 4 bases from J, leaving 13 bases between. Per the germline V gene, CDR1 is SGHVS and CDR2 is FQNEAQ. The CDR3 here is CASSLGGGSGYGYTF. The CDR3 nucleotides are TGTGCCAGCAGCTTAGGAGGGGGTAGTGGCTATGGCTACACCTTC.

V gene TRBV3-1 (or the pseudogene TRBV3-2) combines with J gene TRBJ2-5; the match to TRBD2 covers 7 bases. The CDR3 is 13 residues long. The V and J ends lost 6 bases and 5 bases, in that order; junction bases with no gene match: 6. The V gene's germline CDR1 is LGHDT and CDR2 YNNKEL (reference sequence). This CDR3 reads CASRRLASETQYF. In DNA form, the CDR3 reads TGTGCCAGCAGGCGACTAGCTAGCGAGACCCAGTACTTC.

CDR3 DNA sequence: TGTGCCAGTAGTTTAAGTGGGACAGGCGGTGGCTACACCTTC. Translated, it gives CASSLSGTGGGYTF. This sequence joins TRBV19 and TRBJ1-2, with 8 bases matching TRBD1. Trimming at V came to 5 bases and at J to 7 bases, leaving 9 bases not matched to a gene. The germline gives CDR1 LNHDA, CDR2 SQIVND (reference sequence). There are 14 residues in the CDR3.

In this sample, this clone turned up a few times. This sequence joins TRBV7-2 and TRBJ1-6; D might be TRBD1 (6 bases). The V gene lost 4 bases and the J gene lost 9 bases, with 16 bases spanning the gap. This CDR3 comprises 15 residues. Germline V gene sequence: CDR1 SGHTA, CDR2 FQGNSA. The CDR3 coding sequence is TGTGCCAGCAGCTCCCGCGGAGGACAGAGTTCACCCCTCCACTTT. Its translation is CASSSRGGQSSPLHF.

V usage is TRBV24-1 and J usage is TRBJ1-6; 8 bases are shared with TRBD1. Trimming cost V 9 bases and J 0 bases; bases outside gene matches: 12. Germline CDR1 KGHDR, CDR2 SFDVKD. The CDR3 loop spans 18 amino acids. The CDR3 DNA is TGTGCCACCTCCCAGGGGGCCCCTCTTAGCTCCTATAATTCACCCCTCCACTTT. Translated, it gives CATSQGAPLSSYNSPLHF.

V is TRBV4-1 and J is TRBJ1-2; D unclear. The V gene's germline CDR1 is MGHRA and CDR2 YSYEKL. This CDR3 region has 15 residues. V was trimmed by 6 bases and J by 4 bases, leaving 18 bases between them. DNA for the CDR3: TGCGCCAGCAGTTTCCCCGGGGAGGCCTTCTATGGCTACACCTTC. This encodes CASSFPGEAFYGYTF.

The DNA for the CDR3 is TGTGCCAGCAGCCGCCCCGGGTCCCCGCTGAACACTGAAGCTTTCTTT. It encodes CASSRPGSPLNTEAFF. The chain employs TRBV7-9 and TRBJ1-1; D gene uncertain. The CDR3 consists of 16 residues. CDR1 is SEHNR, CDR2 FQNEAQ, per germline (reference sequence). V was cut by 5 bases and J by 0 bases, with 16 bases left in between.

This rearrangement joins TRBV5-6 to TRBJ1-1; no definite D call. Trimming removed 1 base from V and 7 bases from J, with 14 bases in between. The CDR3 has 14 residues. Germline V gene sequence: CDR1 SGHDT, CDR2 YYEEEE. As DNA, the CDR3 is TGTGCCAGCAGCTTGCCCCCTGGCCAAATTGAAGCTTTCTTT. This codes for CASSLPPGQIEAFF.

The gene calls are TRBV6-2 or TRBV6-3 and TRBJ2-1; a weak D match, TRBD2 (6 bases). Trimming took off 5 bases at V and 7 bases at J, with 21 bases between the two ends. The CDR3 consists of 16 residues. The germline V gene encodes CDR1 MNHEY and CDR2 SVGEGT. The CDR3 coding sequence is TGTGCCAGCAGTCCCCGGTGGGTCGGGGGAACAAATGAGCAGTTCTTC. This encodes CASSPRWVGGTNEQFF.

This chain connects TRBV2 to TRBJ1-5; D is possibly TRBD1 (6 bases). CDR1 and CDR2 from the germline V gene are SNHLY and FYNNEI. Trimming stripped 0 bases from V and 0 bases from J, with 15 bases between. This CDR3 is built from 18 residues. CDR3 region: CASSEALSRGYSNQPQHF. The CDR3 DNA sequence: TGTGCCAGCAGTGAAGCGCTGTCCAGGGGCTATAGCAATCAGCCCCAGCATTTT.

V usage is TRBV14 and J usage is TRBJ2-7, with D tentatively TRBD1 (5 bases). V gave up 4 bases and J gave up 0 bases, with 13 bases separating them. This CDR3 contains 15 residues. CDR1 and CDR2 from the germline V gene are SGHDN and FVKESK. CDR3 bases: TGTGCCAGCAGCCCGCCCAGGGCCCTCTCCTACGAGCAGTACTTC. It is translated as CASSPPRALSYEQYF. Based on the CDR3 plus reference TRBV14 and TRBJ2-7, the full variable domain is EAGVTQFPSHSVIEKGQTVTLRCDPISGHDNLYWYRRVMGKEIKFLLHFVKESKQDESGMPNNRFLAERTGGTYSTLKVQPAELEDSGVYFCASSPPRALSYEQYFGPGTRLTVT.

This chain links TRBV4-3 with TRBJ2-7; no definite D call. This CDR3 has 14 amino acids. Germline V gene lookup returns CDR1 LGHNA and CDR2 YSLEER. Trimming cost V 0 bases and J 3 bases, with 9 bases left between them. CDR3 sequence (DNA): TGCGCCAGCAGCCAAGATCTAGGCTTCTACGAGCAGTACTTC. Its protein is CASSQDLGFYEQYF.